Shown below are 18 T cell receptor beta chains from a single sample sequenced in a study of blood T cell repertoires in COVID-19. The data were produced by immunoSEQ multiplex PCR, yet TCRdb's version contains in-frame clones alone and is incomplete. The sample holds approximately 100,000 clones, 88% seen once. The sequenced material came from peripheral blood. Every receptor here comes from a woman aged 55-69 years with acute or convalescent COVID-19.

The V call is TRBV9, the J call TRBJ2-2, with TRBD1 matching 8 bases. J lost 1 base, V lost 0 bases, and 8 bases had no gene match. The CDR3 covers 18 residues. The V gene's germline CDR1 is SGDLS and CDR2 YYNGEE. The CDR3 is CASSVGQGAERNTGELFF. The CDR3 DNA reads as TGTGCCAGCAGCGTAGGCCAGGGGGCGGAACGGAACACCGGGGAGCTGTTTTTT. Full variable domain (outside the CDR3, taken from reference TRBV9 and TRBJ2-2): DSGVTQTPKHLITATGQRVTLRCSPRSGDLSVYWYQQSLDQGLQFLIQYYNGEERAKGNILERFSAQQFPDLHSELNLSSLELGDSALYFCASSVGQGAERNTGELFFGEGSRLTVL.

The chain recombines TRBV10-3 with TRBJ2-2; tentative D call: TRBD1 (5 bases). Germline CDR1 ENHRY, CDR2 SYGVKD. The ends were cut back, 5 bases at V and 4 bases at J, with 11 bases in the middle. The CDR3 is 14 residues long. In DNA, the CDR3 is TGTGCCATCAGTCTGACAGAACTCACCGGGGAGCTGTTTTTT. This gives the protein CAISLTELTGELFF.

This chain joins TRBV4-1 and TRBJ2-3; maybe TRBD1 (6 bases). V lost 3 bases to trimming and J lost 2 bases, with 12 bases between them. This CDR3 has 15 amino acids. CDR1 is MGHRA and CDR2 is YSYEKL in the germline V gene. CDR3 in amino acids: CASSHSGQLTDTQYF. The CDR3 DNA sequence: TGCGCCAGCAGCCACTCCGGACAGCTCACAGATACGCAGTATTTT.

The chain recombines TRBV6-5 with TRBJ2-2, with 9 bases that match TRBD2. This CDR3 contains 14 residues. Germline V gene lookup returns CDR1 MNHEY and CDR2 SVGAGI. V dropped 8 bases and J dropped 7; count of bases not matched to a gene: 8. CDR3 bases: TGTGCCAGCCAACCCGGGACTAGCAACGGGGAGCTGTTTTTT. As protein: CASQPGTSNGELFF.

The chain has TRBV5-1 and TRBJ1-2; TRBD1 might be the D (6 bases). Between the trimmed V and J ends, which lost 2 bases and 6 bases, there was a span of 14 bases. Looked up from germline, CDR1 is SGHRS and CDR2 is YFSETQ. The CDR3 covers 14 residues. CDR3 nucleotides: TGCGCCAGCAGCTTAACAGGGACCCGCGATGGCTACACCTTC. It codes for CASSLTGTRDGYTF.

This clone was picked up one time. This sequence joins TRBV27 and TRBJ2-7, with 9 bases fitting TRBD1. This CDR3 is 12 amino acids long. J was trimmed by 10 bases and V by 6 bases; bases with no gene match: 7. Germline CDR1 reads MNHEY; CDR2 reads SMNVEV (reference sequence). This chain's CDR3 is CASRQGTGPQYF. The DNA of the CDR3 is TGTGCCAGCAGGCAAGGGACAGGGCCACAGTACTTC.

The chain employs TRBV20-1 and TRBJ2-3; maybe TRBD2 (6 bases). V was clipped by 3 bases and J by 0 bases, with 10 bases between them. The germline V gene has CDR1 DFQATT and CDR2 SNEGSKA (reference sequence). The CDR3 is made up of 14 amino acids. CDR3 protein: CSASLAGSTDTQYF. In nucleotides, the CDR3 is TGCAGTGCTAGTTTGGCGGGGAGCACAGATACGCAGTATTTT.

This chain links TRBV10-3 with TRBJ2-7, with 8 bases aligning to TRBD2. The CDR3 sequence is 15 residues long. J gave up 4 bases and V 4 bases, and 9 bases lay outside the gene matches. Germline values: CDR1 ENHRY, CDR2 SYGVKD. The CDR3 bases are TGTGCCATCAGTGGAGCTAGCGGGTTAAATTACGAGCAGTACTTC. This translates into CAISGASGLNYEQYF.

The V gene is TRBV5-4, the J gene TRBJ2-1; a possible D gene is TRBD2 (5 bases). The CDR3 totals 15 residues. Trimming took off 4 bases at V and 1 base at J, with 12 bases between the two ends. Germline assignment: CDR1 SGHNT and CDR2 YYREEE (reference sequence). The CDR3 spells CASSRPLESYNEQFF. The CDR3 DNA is TGTGCCAGCAGCCGCCCACTAGAGTCCTACAATGAGCAGTTCTTC. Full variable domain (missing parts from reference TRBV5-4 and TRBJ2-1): ETGVTQSPTHLIKTRGQQVTLRCSSQSGHNTVSWYQQALGQGPQFIFQYYREEENGRGNFPPRFSGLQFPNYSSELNVNALELDDSALYLCASSRPLESYNEQFFGPGTRLTVL.

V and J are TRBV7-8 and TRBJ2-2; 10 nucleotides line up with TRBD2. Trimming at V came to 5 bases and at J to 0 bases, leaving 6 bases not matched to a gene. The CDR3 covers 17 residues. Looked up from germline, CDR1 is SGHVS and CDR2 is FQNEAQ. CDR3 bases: TGTGCCAGCAGCCGGAGCGGGAGGGCCGCGAACACCGGGGAGCTGTTTTTT. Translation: CASSRSGRAANTGELFF.

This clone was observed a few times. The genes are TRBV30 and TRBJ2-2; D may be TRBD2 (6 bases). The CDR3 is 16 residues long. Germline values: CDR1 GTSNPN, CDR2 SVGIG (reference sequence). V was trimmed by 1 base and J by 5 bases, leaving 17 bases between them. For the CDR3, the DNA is TGTGCCTGGAGTGGGGGGGTCACCGGAGGGACCGGGGAGCTGTTTTTT. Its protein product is CAWSGGVTGGTGELFF.

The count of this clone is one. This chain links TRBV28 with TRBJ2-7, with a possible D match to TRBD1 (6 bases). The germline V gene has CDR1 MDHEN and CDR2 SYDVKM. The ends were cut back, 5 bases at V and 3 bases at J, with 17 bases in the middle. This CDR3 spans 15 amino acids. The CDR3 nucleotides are TGTGCCAGCAGTCTGGCTCCGGGACAATACTACGAGCAGTACTTC. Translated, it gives CASSLAPGQYYEQYF.

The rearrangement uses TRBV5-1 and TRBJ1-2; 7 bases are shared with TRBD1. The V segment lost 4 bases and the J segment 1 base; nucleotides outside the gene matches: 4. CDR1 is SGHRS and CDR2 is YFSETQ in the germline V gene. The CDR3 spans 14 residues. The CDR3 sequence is CASSSTGDNYGYTF. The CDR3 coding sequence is TGCGCCAGCAGCAGTACAGGGGATAACTATGGCTACACCTTC.

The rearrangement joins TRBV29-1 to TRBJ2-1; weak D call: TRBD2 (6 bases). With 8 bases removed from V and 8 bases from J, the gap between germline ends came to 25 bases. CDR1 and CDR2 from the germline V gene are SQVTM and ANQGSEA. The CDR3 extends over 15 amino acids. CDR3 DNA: TGCAGCACCAGGAGCCGGGACTTAGGTACCCATGAGCAGTTCTTC. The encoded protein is CSTRSRDLGTHEQFF.

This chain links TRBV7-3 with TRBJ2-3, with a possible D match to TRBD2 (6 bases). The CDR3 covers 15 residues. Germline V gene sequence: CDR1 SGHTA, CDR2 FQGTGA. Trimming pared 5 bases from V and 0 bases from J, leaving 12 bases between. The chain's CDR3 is CASSPLSGSTDTQYF. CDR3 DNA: TGTGCCAGCAGCCCCCTTAGCGGAAGCACAGATACGCAGTATTTT.

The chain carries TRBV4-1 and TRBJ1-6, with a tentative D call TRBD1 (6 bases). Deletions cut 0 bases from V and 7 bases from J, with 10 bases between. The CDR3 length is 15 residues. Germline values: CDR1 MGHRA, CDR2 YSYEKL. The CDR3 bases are TGCGCCAGCAGCCAAGAGGGACAAGGAAATTCACCCCTCCACTTT. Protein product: CASSQEGQGNSPLHF.

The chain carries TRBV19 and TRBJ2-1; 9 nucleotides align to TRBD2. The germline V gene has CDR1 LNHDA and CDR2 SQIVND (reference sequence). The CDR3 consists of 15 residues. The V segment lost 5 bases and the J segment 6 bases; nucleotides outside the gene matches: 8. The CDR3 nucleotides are TGTGCCAGTAGTCACCGGACTAGCGTAAGCAATGAGCAGTTCTTC. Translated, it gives CASSHRTSVSNEQFF.

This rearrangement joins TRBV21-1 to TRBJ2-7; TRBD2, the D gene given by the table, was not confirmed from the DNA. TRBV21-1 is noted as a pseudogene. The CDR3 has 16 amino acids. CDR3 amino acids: CASSKKSALSPYEQYV. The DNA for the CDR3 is TGTGCCAGCAGCAAAAAAAGCGCGTTATCTCCCTACGAGCAGTACGTC.